The TCR beta chain described here comes from a study of CD8 T cells in Susac syndrome. Study results and limitations: The study recognized that the number of individuals in its TCR sequencing and HLA analysis was relatively small.

When the RNA was reverse transcribed, random hexamers were used with an input of about 0.5 to 1 ug. TCRdb ran MiXCR on the immunoSEQ multiplex PCR reads and lists one entry per CDR3 protein. The sample has a few hundred thousand distinct CDR3 sequences; approximately 85% are singletons. The CDR3 runs to 15 residues. V lost 7 bases to trimming and J lost 4 bases; unmatched junction nucleotides: 12. In contrast to the negatively isolated CD8+ and CD4+ T cells, TEMRA cells were FACS-enriched. A remark on this clonotype: What it binds is unknown.

The rearrangement links TRBV12-3 or TRBV12-4 to TRBJ1-1; TRBD1 aligns across 7 bases. Sequencing input: CD8+ T cells from PBMCs. The receptor's source is a human donor with multiple sclerosis. The CDR3 here is CASTISTGWGTEAFF. The CDR3 DNA follows: TGTGCCAGCACCATCTCGACAGGGTGGGGCACTGAAGCTTTCTTT.